These 27 T cell receptor beta chains share one sample of origin, sequenced in a study of cytomegalovirus exposure and HLA in healthy donors (dated by TCRdb to 2017 to 2019). Libraries were made using the immunoSEQ multiplex PCR assay. As stored in TCRdb, this immuneACCESS dataset retains in-frame rearrangements with V and J assigned. A fraction of the clones does not appear; measured against another copy, unresolved V genes explain less than half of the discrepancy, and the remainder lacks a known reason. The sample table holds roughly 330,000 clones, of which about 90% were seen once. Over 1% of the sample is held by the ten biggest clonotypes. Sequencing was carried out using PBMCs. These receptors were obtained from a woman aged 25-40 years in good health and CMV-seropositive.

The genes are TRBV5-6 and TRBJ1-2, with TRBD1 identical over 9 bases. This CDR3 comprises 14 residues. Losses at the gene ends were 2 bases for V and 4 bases for J; bases not matched to a gene: 3. Germline assignment: CDR1 SGHDT and CDR2 YYEEEE. Here the CDR3 DNA reads TGTGCCAGCAGCTTTCCGACAGGGGGCTATGGCTACACCTTC. It yields the protein CASSFPTGGYGYTF. Looking up the rest from reference TRBV5-6 and TRBJ1-2 gives the full variable domain: DAGVTQSPTHLIKTRGQQVTLRCSPKSGHDTVSWYQQALGQGPQFIFQYYEEEERQRGNFPDRFSGHQFPNYSSELNVNALLLGDSALYLCASSFPTGGYGYTFGSGTRLTVV.

The chain combines TRBV4-1 with TRBJ2-7; D possibly matches TRBD1 or TRBD2 (5 bases each). V shed 3 bases and J shed 5 bases, with 14 bases lying between them. The germline V gene encodes CDR1 MGHRA and CDR2 YSYEKL. The CDR3 loop spans 14 amino acids. The CDR3 reads CASSHPGAGNEQYF. In DNA, the CDR3 is TGCGCCAGCAGCCACCCCGGGGCAGGTAACGAGCAGTACTTC.

The chain is built from TRBV4-3 and TRBJ1-4, with TRBD1 identical over 8 bases. V gave up 1 base and J gave up 4 bases; unmatched junction bases: 5. The germline V gene encodes CDR1 LGHNA and CDR2 YSLEER. The CDR3 is 16 amino acids. The chain's CDR3 is CASSQGTGYVNEKLFF. The CDR3 DNA sequence: TGCGCCAGCAGCCAAGGGACAGGGTATGTTAATGAAAAACTGTTTTTT.

The chain uses TRBV7-8 and TRBJ1-2; no reliable D call. The CDR3 is made up of 13 amino acids. Germline CDR1 is SGHVS and CDR2 is FQNEAQ. V lost 1 base, J lost 4 bases, and 7 bases lay in between. The CDR3 coding sequence is TGTGCCAGCAGCTTAGGGGCTGGCTATGGCTACACCTTC. It yields the protein CASSLGAGYGYTF.

The chain carries TRBV20-1 and TRBJ1-1; D is uncertain. V lost 7 bases, J lost 3 bases, and 9 bases lay in between. This CDR3 contains 11 residues. The germline V gene has CDR1 DFQATT and CDR2 SNEGSKA (reference sequence). DNA of the CDR3: TGCAGTGTGGCGGGATACACTGAAGCTTTCTTT. Its protein product is CSVAGYTEAFF.

The chain is built from TRBV7-2 and TRBJ2-5; maybe TRBD2 (5 bases). V lost 2 bases, J lost 1 base, and 11 bases lay in between. Germline CDR1 reads SGHTA; CDR2 reads FQGNSA. This CDR3 is built from 15 residues. In DNA, the CDR3 is TGTGCCAGCAGCTTAAGGGCGGGTCCCCAAGAGACCCAGTACTTC. Residues: CASSLRAGPQETQYF.

The chain carries TRBV27 and TRBJ1-2; the D is unclear. The length of the CDR3 is 13 residues. Germline CDR1 reads MNHEY; CDR2 reads SMNVEV (reference sequence). The V gene lost 4 bases and the J gene lost 0 bases, with 6 bases spanning the gap. CDR3 sequence: CASSSGANYGYTF. The CDR3 bases are TGTGCCAGCAGTTCCGGGGCTAACTATGGCTACACCTTC.

V usage is TRBV10-3 and J usage is TRBJ2-7; D is ambiguous. Germline V gene lookup returns CDR1 ENHRY and CDR2 SYGVKD. The CDR3 spans 15 residues. V lost 4 bases, J lost 7 bases, and 20 bases lay in between. CDR3 amino acids: CAISGSVLSSTEQYF. The CDR3 DNA reads TGTGCCATCAGTGGTTCCGTTCTCTCGTCTACGGAGCAGTACTTC.

This chain links TRBV30 with TRBJ1-2; 7 bases fit TRBD1. The germline CDR1 and CDR2 sequences are GTSNPN and SVGIG (reference sequence). The CDR3 consists of 13 residues. V shed 7 bases, J shed 8 bases, and the junction held 13 bases outside the gene matches. The CDR3 protein is CASNDRDGRGYTF. The CDR3 DNA follows: TGTGCCTCAAACGACAGGGACGGTCGGGGCTACACCTTC.

The genes are TRBV13 and TRBJ1-6; D possibly corresponds to TRBD1 (5 bases). The germline V gene encodes CDR1 PRHDT and CDR2 FYEKMQ (reference sequence). The CDR3 is made up of 15 amino acids. V was shortened by 5 bases and J by 5 bases, with 13 bases between the two germline ends. The CDR3 DNA sequence: TGTGCCAGCAGCAAAAGGGACCGGGATAATTCACCCCTCCACTTT. Encoded protein: CASSKRDRDNSPLHF.

The chain is built from TRBV28 and TRBJ2-3; possible D gene TRBD2, 6 bases. Trimming stripped 3 bases from V and 2 bases from J, with 21 bases between. Germline CDR1 and CDR2: MDHEN and SYDVKM. This CDR3 contains 18 residues. The CDR3 bases are TGTGCCAGCAGTTTTGAGAATCCGGGAGATCTCGTCACAGATACGCAGTATTTT. Translation gives CASSFENPGDLVTDTQYF.

The V gene is TRBV5-1, the J gene TRBJ1-1; tentatively, D is TRBD1 (6 bases). Looked up from germline, CDR1 is SGHRS and CDR2 is YFSETQ. The CDR3 runs to 15 residues. Trimming took off 5 bases at V and 1 base at J, with 15 bases between the two ends. CDR3: CASSLRGQSNTEAFF. CDR3 bases: TGCGCCAGCAGTCTCCGCGGACAGTCGAACACTGAAGCTTTCTTT.

The chain links TRBV11-3 to TRBJ1-5, with D tentatively TRBD1 (6 bases). The V end lost 1 base, the J end lost 4 bases, and 11 bases lay between the germline ends. Germline V gene data show CDR1 as SGHNT and CDR2 as YENEEA. This CDR3 region has 15 residues. The CDR3 reads CASSLARGANQPQHF. CDR3 nucleotide sequence: TGTGCCAGCAGCTTAGCTAGGGGGGCGAATCAGCCCCAGCATTTT. The full variable domain, completed using reference TRBV11-3 and TRBJ1-5, is EAGVVQSPRYKIIEKKQPVAFWCNPISGHNTLYWYLQNLGQGPELLIRYENEEAVDDSQLPKDRFSAERLKGVDSTLKIQPAELGDSAVYLCASSLARGANQPQHFGDGTRLSIL.

CDR3 amino acids: CASQGQGFMNTEAFF. The CDR3 DNA reads TGTGCCAGCCAAGGACAGGGTTTCATGAACACTGAAGCTTTCTTT. The rearrangement links TRBV2 to TRBJ1-1, with TRBD1 identical over 8 bases. The germline V gene has CDR1 SNHLY and CDR2 FYNNEI. The CDR3 extends over 15 amino acids. Trimming took 8 bases from V and 0 from J; bases not matched to a gene: 8. Drawing the rest from reference TRBV2 and TRBJ1-1, the complete variable domain is EPEVTQTPSHQVTQMGQEVILRCVPISNHLYFYWYRQILGQKVEFLVSFYNNEISEKSEIFDDQFSVERPDGSNFTLKIRSTKLEDSAMYFCASQGQGFMNTEAFFGQGTRLTVV.

This sequence joins TRBV9 and TRBJ1-6; 9 bases match TRBD1. Trimming at V came to 3 bases and at J to 10 bases, leaving 8 bases not matched to a gene. Germline V gene lookup returns CDR1 SGDLS and CDR2 YYNGEE. This CDR3 is 15 amino acids long. The CDR3 DNA is TGTGCCAGCAGCGAGGACAGGGGTTTTAACTCACCCCTCCACTTT. This gives the protein CASSEDRGFNSPLHF.

The rearrangement links TRBV5-1 to TRBJ2-1; 9 bases map to TRBD2. The germline CDR1 and CDR2 sequences are SGHRS and YFSETQ. The CDR3 totals 18 residues. V was pared by 3 bases and J by 3 bases, with 13 bases of the junction left unmatched. This CDR3 reads CASSYPETSGGYYNEQFF. The CDR3 bases are TGCGCCAGCAGCTACCCAGAGACCAGCGGGGGGTACTACAATGAGCAGTTCTTC.

CDR3 sequence reads: CAWRRGGGTDTQYF. Written as DNA, the CDR3 is TGTGCCTGGAGGCGGGGCGGCGGCACAGATACGCAGTATTTT. The chain uses TRBV30 and TRBJ2-3, with D possibly TRBD2 on 6 matching bases. CDR1 GTSNPN and CDR2 SVGIG come from the germline V gene (reference sequence). This CDR3 contains 14 residues. Trimming took off 3 bases at V and 1 base at J, with 11 bases between the two ends.

The rearrangement links TRBV18 to TRBJ1-5; weak D call: TRBD1 (6 bases). From germline, CDR1 is KGHSH and CDR2 LQKENI. V lost 3 bases, J lost 4 bases, and 10 bases lay in between. CDR3 length equals 14 residues. This CDR3 is CASSPWDTNQPQHF. The CDR3 bases are TGTGCCAGCTCACCCTGGGACACGAATCAGCCCCAGCATTTT.

The J gene is TRBJ1-5, the V gene TRBV19, with D possibly matching TRBD1 (5 bases). The CDR3 covers 14 residues. Trimming removed 4 bases at V and 7 bases at J, with 14 bases between. Germline assignment: CDR1 LNHDA and CDR2 SQIVND (reference sequence). This chain's CDR3 is CASSRDSPVQPQHF. The CDR3 DNA sequence: TGTGCCAGTAGTAGGGACTCCCCGGTACAGCCCCAGCATTTT.

This clone was recorded only once. The chain carries TRBV6-5 and TRBJ1-5; D perhaps matches TRBD1 (5 bases). The CDR3 has 14 amino acids. V lost 8 bases and J lost 0, with 11 bases in between. CDR1 is MNHEY, CDR2 SVGAGI, per germline. The CDR3 spells CASGDEYSNQPQHF. The CDR3 region has the DNA TGTGCCAGCGGGGACGAATATAGCAATCAGCCCCAGCATTTT.

The chain has TRBV7-6 and TRBJ1-1; D is ambiguous. V was trimmed by 1 base and J by 0 bases, leaving 9 bases between them. There are 15 residues in the CDR3. Germline V CDR1 and CDR2: SGHVS, FNYEAQ. This CDR3 reads CASSLERALNTEAFF. As DNA, the CDR3 is TGTGCCAGCAGCTTAGAGAGGGCTCTGAACACTGAAGCTTTCTTT.

Concerning this clone itself: Other nucleotide sequences in the sample specify the same CDR3. This sequence joins TRBV5-1 and TRBJ2-3, with 7 bases matching TRBD1. CDR3 length equals 15 residues. The trim removed 0 bases at V and 4 bases at J, leaving 5 bases unmatched. The germline CDR1 and CDR2 sequences are SGHRS and YFSETQ. Here the CDR3 DNA reads TGCGCCAGCAGCTTGGGACAGGGAAGTTCAGATACGCAGTATTTT. Its translation is CASSLGQGSSDTQYF.

The chain is built from TRBV16 and TRBJ1-5; D remains unclear. Trimming left V 4 bases short and J 4 bases short, with 8 bases between. Germline CDR1 and CDR2: KGHSY and FQNENV. CDR3 length: 13 amino acids. The CDR3 DNA reads TGTGCCAGCAGCCTAGGGTCGAATCAGCCCCAGCATTTT. It specifies CASSLGSNQPQHF.

The chain links TRBV6-6 to TRBJ1-1; 11 bases line up with TRBD1. Germline-derived CDR1 and CDR2 are MNHNY and SVGAGI (reference sequence). The CDR3 sequence is 15 residues long. The junction had 4 bases not matched to a gene; V was cut back by 0 bases and J by 7 bases. The CDR3 nucleotides read TGTGCCAGCAGTTACTCGGACAGGGGGCGAGGTGAAGCTTTCTTT. It codes for CASSYSDRGRGEAFF.

The chain carries TRBV7-9 and TRBJ1-2; TRBD1 matches at 7 bases. V gave up 5 bases and J gave up 0 bases; unmatched junction bases: 9. The CDR3 is made up of 16 amino acids. Germline loops: CDR1 SEHNR, CDR2 FQNEAQ (reference sequence). The CDR3 loop is CASSVYRGLANYGYTF. CDR3 DNA sequence: TGTGCCAGCAGCGTATACAGGGGATTAGCTAACTATGGCTACACCTTC.

The genes are TRBV30 and TRBJ2-3; 10 bases align to TRBD1. Trimming cost V 1 base and J 2 bases; bases outside gene matches: 3. CDR1 is GTSNPN, CDR2 SVGIG, per germline (reference sequence). The CDR3 runs 15 residues. CDR3 residues: CAWSGDRGLTDTQYF. CDR3 sequence (DNA): TGTGCCTGGAGTGGGGACAGGGGACTCACAGATACGCAGTATTTT.

The chain is built from TRBV28 and TRBJ1-1; D is perhaps TRBD1 (6 bases). V gave up 5 bases and J gave up 4 bases, with 23 bases separating them. Looked up from germline, CDR1 is MDHEN and CDR2 is SYDVKM. The CDR3 covers 17 residues. The CDR3 region is CASSNPPRGRGGTEAFF. The CDR3 bases are TGTGCCAGCAGTAATCCACCCCGCGGCAGGGGTGGCACTGAAGCTTTCTTT.